What follows are 3 T cell receptor beta chains derived from one specimen sequenced in a study of radiotherapy plus CTLA-4 blockade in lung cancer. Repertoires were generated with immunoSEQ multiplex PCR, while TCRdb's copy carries only in-frame clones and drops some. Among 50,000 or so clones listed, 60% to 80% were seen once. The material was peripheral blood, obtained from a patient treated with radiotherapy plus ipilimumab. Receptors originate from a human donor with non-small cell lung cancer who had stable disease on radiotherapy plus ipilimumab.

This clone was picked up a small number of times. The chain is built from TRBV5-6 and TRBJ1-6; the D gene is possibly TRBD1 (5 bases). Germline loops: CDR1 SGHDT, CDR2 YYEEEE. The CDR3 is made up of 15 amino acids. Trimming took off 5 bases at V and 9 bases at J, with 18 bases between the two ends. CDR3: CASRGGTGSVSPLHF. Here the CDR3 DNA reads TGTGCCAGCAGGGGAGGTACAGGCTCGGTTTCACCCCTCCACTTT.

The V and J genes are TRBV2 and TRBJ2-5; the D gene is possibly TRBD1 (6 bases). Trimming removed 8 bases at V and 2 bases at J, with 12 bases between. Looked up from germline, CDR1 is SNHLY and CDR2 is FYNNEI. The CDR3 loop spans 13 amino acids. The CDR3 DNA follows: TGTGCCAGCCTAGGACAGCCACAAGAGACCCAGTACTTC. Its translation: CASLGQPQETQYF.

The chain links TRBV6-5 to TRBJ1-1; possibly TRBD1 for D (5 bases). V dropped 7 bases and J dropped 0 bases, with 15 bases sitting between them. The germline V gene encodes CDR1 MNHEY and CDR2 SVGAGI. This CDR3 has 15 residues. The CDR3: CASNPGPLMNTEAFF. The DNA of the CDR3 is TGTGCCAGCAATCCGGGACCCCTAATGAACACTGAAGCTTTCTTT.